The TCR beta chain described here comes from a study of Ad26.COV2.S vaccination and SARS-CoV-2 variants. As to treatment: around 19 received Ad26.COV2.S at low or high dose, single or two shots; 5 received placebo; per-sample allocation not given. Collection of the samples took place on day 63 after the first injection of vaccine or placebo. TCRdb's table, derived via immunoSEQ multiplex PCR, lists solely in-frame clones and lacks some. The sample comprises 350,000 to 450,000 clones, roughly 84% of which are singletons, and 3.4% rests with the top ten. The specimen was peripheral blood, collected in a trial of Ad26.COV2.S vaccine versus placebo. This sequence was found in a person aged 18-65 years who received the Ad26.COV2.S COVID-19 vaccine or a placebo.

CDR3 amino acids: CASSPRGEQFF. CDR3 DNA: TGTGCCAGCAGCCCGCGGGGTGAGCAGTTCTTC. The V gene is TRBV12-3 or TRBV12-4, the J gene TRBJ2-1; TRBD2 might be the D (6 bases). With 6 bases removed from V and 9 bases from J, the gap between germline ends came to 9 bases. The CDR3 length is 11 residues.